Below are 13 T cell receptor beta chains sequenced from a single sample in a study of early T cells in non-severe SARS-CoV-2 infection. TCRdb ran MiXCR on the 5' RACE reads and lists one entry per CDR3 protein. Among 70,000 to 95,000 distinct CDR3 sequences listed, over 9% were seen once. Sequencing input: whole blood. These receptors all stem from an adult who was a healthcare worker with PCR-confirmed SARS-CoV-2 infection or an uninfected control (not recorded which).

This clonotype has a single count. The chain has TRBV28 and TRBJ1-3, with D hard to call. Trimming pared 2 bases from V and 0 bases from J, leaving 8 bases between. The CDR3 has 15 residues. Germline CDR1 and CDR2: MDHEN and SYDVKM. CDR3 bases: TGTGCCAGCAGTTTAACGGCAATCTCTGGAAACACCATATATTTT. This gives the protein CASSLTAISGNTIYF.

There are many counts of this clonotype. This chain uses TRBV28 with TRBJ2-1, with 8 bases aligning to TRBD2. Germline CDR1 MDHEN, CDR2 SYDVKM. J lost 9 bases, V lost 6 bases, and 13 bases had no gene match. This CDR3 is built from 15 residues. The CDR3, as DNA: TGTGCCAGCAGACCAGCCGACCGGAGCGGGAGTGAGCAGTTCTTC. It encodes CASRPADRSGSEQFF.

J is TRBJ1-6 and V is TRBV28; D gene uncertain. Trimming took off 3 bases at V and 10 bases at J, with 7 bases between the two ends. CDR1 and CDR2 from the germline V gene are MDHEN and SYDVKM. The CDR3 contains 12 residues. The CDR3 nucleotides read TGTGCCAGCAGTTTTTCCGGCTCACCCCTCCACTTT. Protein product: CASSFSGSPLHF.

This clonotype was seen many times. The chain recombines TRBV10-3 with TRBJ1-2; 8 nucleotides match TRBD1. This CDR3 comprises 14 residues. The V segment lost 6 bases and the J segment 2 bases; nucleotides outside the gene matches: 5. The germline CDR1 and CDR2 sequences are ENHRY and SYGVKD. CDR3 sequence (DNA): TGTGCCATCAGCACGGGACAGGCCAACTATGGCTACACCTTC. Protein: CAISTGQANYGYTF.

The rearrangement joins TRBV2 to TRBJ2-5; D is unclear. Trimming stripped 7 bases from V and 1 base from J, with 7 bases between. Germline CDR1 and CDR2: SNHLY and FYNNEI. The CDR3 is 12 amino acids. The CDR3 here is CASMGSQETQYF. As DNA, the CDR3 is TGTGCCAGCATGGGCAGCCAAGAGACCCAGTACTTC.

This clonotype has just a few counts. The chain is built from TRBV11-2 and TRBJ1-2, with D perhaps TRBD1 (5 bases). The germline V gene encodes CDR1 SGHAT and CDR2 FQNNGV. This CDR3 contains 15 residues. Trimming removed 1 base at V and 5 bases at J, with 14 bases between. In DNA form, the CDR3 reads TGTGCCAGCAGCTTAGCGGGAACAGGTTTATATGGCTACACCTTC. The encoded protein is CASSLAGTGLYGYTF.

This clonotype was seen ten or more times. The rearrangement links TRBV12-3 or TRBV12-4 to TRBJ2-3; 9 bases line up with TRBD2. The CDR3 extends over 14 amino acids. V trimming: 5 bases; J trimming: 3 bases; junction bases outside the gene matches: 3. CDR3 loop: CASSHSGRTDTQYF. DNA for the CDR3: TGTGCCAGCAGTCATAGCGGGAGAACAGATACGCAGTATTTT.

This rearrangement joins TRBV6-1 to TRBJ1-2; TRBD1 is a possible D gene (6 bases). The ends were cut back, 5 bases at V and 8 bases at J, with 9 bases in the middle. Germline V lookup: CDR1 MNHNS, CDR2 SASEGT. This CDR3 comprises 11 residues. In DNA, the CDR3 is TGTGCCAGCAGTTTTCAGGGGGGCTACACCTTC. It encodes CASSFQGGYTF.

The J gene is TRBJ2-3, the V gene TRBV9; D might be TRBD1 or TRBD2, each matching 5 bases. Trimming stripped 0 bases from V and 2 bases from J, with 10 bases between. The length of the CDR3 is 15 residues. Germline CDR1 is SGDLS and CDR2 is YYNGEE. CDR3 DNA: TGTGCCAGCAGCGTAGCGGGGACCTACACAGATACGCAGTATTTT. Translated, it gives CASSVAGTYTDTQYF.

This clonotype was observed at least ten times. The chain combines TRBV27 with TRBJ2-1, with 9 positions matching TRBD2. Trimming at V came to 6 bases and at J to 1 base, leaving 7 bases not matched to a gene. The V gene's germline CDR1 is MNHEY and CDR2 SMNVEV (reference sequence). The CDR3 totals 16 residues. The CDR3, as DNA: TGTGCCAGCAGGGACTTAGCGGGAGCATCCTACAATGAGCAGTTCTTC. Its protein is CASRDLAGASYNEQFF.

This clonotype was seen ten or more times. The chain uses TRBV28 and TRBJ1-5; tentatively, D is TRBD1 (6 bases). The CDR3 totals 16 residues. CDR1 and CDR2 (germline): MDHEN, SYDVKM. V shed 5 bases and J shed 3 bases, with 17 bases lying between them. The CDR3 reads CASSPSSGTTNQPQHF. In DNA, the CDR3 is TGTGCCAGCAGTCCGTCCTCCGGGACAACCAATCAGCCCCAGCATTTT.

The chain joins TRBV19 to TRBJ2-2, with D uncertain. Germline CDR1 is LNHDA and CDR2 is SQIVND (reference sequence). There are 20 residues in the CDR3. Between the trimmed V and J ends, which lost 2 bases and 3 bases, there was a span of 25 bases. This CDR3 is CASSISLSFYEVTDTGELFF. The CDR3 bases are TGTGCCAGTAGTATAAGTTTGAGTTTTTACGAGGTGACGGACACCGGGGAGCTGTTTTTT.

The table lists this clonotype with many counts. This chain connects TRBV11-2 to TRBJ1-2; D is possibly TRBD1 (5 bases). The CDR3 consists of 15 residues. In germline, CDR1 is SGHAT, CDR2 FQNNGV. Trimming shortened V by 5 bases and J by 1 base, and 14 bases separated the two germline ends. CDR3 nucleotide sequence: TGTGCCAGCAGCCCCCGGGGCAGGAATAACTATGGCTACACCTTC. Translation: CASSPRGRNNYGYTF.